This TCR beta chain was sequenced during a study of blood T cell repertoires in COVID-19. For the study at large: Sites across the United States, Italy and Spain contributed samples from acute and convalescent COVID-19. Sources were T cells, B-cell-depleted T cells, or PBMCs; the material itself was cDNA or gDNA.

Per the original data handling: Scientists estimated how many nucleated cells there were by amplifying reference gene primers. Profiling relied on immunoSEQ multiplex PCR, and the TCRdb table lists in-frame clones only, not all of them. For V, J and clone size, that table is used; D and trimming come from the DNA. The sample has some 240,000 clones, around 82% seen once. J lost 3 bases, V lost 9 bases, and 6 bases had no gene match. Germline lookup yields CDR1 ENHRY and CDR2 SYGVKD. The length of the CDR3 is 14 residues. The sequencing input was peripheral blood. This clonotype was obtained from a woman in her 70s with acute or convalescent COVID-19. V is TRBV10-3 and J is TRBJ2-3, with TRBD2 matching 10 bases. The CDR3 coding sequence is TGTGCCATAAAGCGGGGGGGGAGAACAGATACGCAGTATTTT. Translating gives CAIKRGGRTDTQYF.